The entry below gives a single T cell receptor beta chain sequence along with its context. Its antigen is undetermined. These data come from a study of T cell repertoires in aging, cancer and after chemotherapy. Study overall: Patients with glioblastoma brain tumors were sampled before and after temozolomide-based therapy.

The template was genomic DNA from peripheral blood, not RNA. The study, taken as a whole, reports: Untreated cancer patients had significantly lower blood TCR diversity than age-matched healthy donors.

Deletions cut 0 bases from V and 4 bases from J, with 12 bases between. Germline loops: CDR1 LNHDA, CDR2 SQIVND (reference sequence). This CDR3 region has 15 residues. TRB rearrangements spanning V, D and J were amplified using mixed TRB-A/B primers. TCRdb re-analysed the multiplex PCR reads in MiXCR, keeping a single row per CDR3 protein. The data show around 3,700 distinct CDR3 sequences, with approximately 32% seen just once and under 25% held by the top ten. The receptor comes from a human donor with a solid tumor. This chain links TRBV19 with TRBJ1-2, with D perhaps matching TRBD1 (5 bases). Sequencing input: blood. The CDR3, as DNA: TGTGCCAGTAGTATAGATTGGCCGGGGCGCTATGGCTACACCTTC. The encoded protein is CASSIDWPGRYGYTF. The full variable domain, its missing parts supplied by reference TRBV19 and TRBJ1-2, is DGGITQSPKYLFRKEGQNVTLSCEQNLNHDAMYWYRQDPGQGLRLIYYSQIVNDFQKGDIAEGYSVSREKKESFPLTVTSAQKNPTAFYLCASSIDWPGRYGYTFGSGTRLTVV.